This passage covers 30 T cell receptor beta chains from one sample sequenced in a study of cytomegalovirus exposure and HLA in healthy donors. The PCR used 60 Vbeta and 13 Jbeta primers. Assay: immunoSEQ multiplex PCR; the TCRdb copy retains only in-frame clones and omits some. The sample includes more than 200,000 clones, roughly 80% seen only once; the top ten take 15%. The sequencing sample was made of PBMCs. Receptors originate from a man aged 35 to 55 in good health and CMV-seronegative.

The V and J genes are TRBV27 and TRBJ2-7; tentative D call: TRBD1 (6 bases). Germline CDR1 MNHEY, CDR2 SMNVEV (reference sequence). Trimming pared 5 bases from V and 4 bases from J, leaving 12 bases between. CDR3 length: 13 amino acids. Written as DNA, the CDR3 is TGTGCCAGCAGTAGAGAACAGGGATACGAGCAGTACTTC. This gives the protein CASSREQGYEQYF.

V and J are TRBV5-1 and TRBJ2-1; 12 bases are shared with TRBD2. Germline V gives CDR1 SGHRS, CDR2 YFSETQ. The CDR3 totals 15 residues. Trimming cost V 0 bases and J 7 bases; bases outside gene matches: 2. The CDR3 here is CASSLASGRGNEQFF. CDR3 coding DNA: TGCGCCAGCAGCTTGGCTAGCGGGAGGGGGAATGAGCAGTTCTTC.

The chain uses TRBV7-2 and TRBJ1-3; D unresolved. This CDR3 is 17 amino acids long. The germline gives CDR1 SGHTA, CDR2 FQGNSA. The ends were cut back, 4 bases at V and 4 bases at J, with 20 bases in the middle. The CDR3 here is CASSSHLPEAGGNTIYF. CDR3 bases: TGTGCCAGCAGCTCCCATCTCCCGGAAGCAGGAGGAAACACCATATATTTT.

The V and J genes are TRBV9 and TRBJ2-1; 8 bases map to TRBD1. Germline loops: CDR1 SGDLS, CDR2 YYNGEE. J gave up 0 bases and V 4 bases, and 3 bases lay outside the gene matches. The CDR3 length is 15 residues. The CDR3 DNA reads as TGTGCCAGCAGCACAGACAGGGGCTCCTACAATGAGCAGTTCTTC. Its protein is CASSTDRGSYNEQFF.

The chain uses TRBV7-9 and TRBJ1-1; 10 bases fit TRBD1. Trimming removed 5 bases from V and 0 bases from J; junction bases left unmatched: 9. Per germline, CDR1 SEHNR and CDR2 FQNEAQ (reference sequence). The CDR3 runs 17 residues. The CDR3 DNA is TGTGCCAGCAGCGCCCGGGACAGGGGACCCATGAACACTGAAGCTTTCTTT. The encoded protein is CASSARDRGPMNTEAFF.

This clone has more than one count but fewer than ten. CDR3 sequence reads: CASSLDPGNTGELFF. In DNA form, the CDR3 reads TGTGCCAGCAGCTTGGATCCGGGAAACACCGGGGAGCTGTTTTTT. The chain carries TRBV5-4 and TRBJ2-2, with D perhaps TRBD2 (5 bases). Trimming pared 0 bases from V and 2 bases from J, leaving 8 bases between. The CDR3 is 15 amino acids. Germline values: CDR1 SGHNT, CDR2 YYREEE (reference sequence).

The chain joins TRBV5-1 to TRBJ2-2; no clear D gene. Germline-derived CDR1 and CDR2 are SGHRS and YFSETQ. V lost 3 bases and J 6 bases, leaving 12 bases between the germline ends. This CDR3 is 14 amino acids long. CDR3 sequence reads: CASSSTARSGELFF. CDR3 in DNA: TGCGCCAGCAGCTCGACGGCTAGGTCCGGGGAGCTGTTTTTT.

The CDR3 reads CASSPTVTNTGELFF. CDR3 in DNA: TGTGCCAGCAGCCCCACAGTTACGAACACCGGGGAGCTGTTTTTT. The V and J genes are TRBV7-2 and TRBJ2-2; D is unclear. CDR1 SGHTA and CDR2 FQGNSA come from the germline V gene. The CDR3 loop spans 15 amino acids. Trimming took 5 bases from V and 0 from J, leaving 10 bases between them.

In its sample, this clone was seen a few times. The chain joins TRBV4-1 to TRBJ2-7, with 10 bases fitting TRBD2. CDR3 length: 17 residues. The J segment lost 3 bases and the V segment lost 1 base, leaving 9 bases of the junction unmatched. Germline V gives CDR1 MGHRA, CDR2 YSYEKL. The CDR3 is CASSQGDLAGADYEQYF. Written as DNA, the CDR3 is TGCGCCAGCAGCCAAGGGGACCTAGCGGGAGCGGACTACGAGCAGTACTTC.

For the CDR3, the DNA is TGTGCCAGCAGTCCGGGACTAGCGGGAGGGACCTACGAGCAGTACTTC. Its protein product is CASSPGLAGGTYEQYF. The rearrangement joins TRBV2 to TRBJ2-7, with TRBD2 matching over 16 bases. Germline CDR1 is SNHLY and CDR2 is FYNNEI. CDR3 length: 16 residues. V shed 5 bases, J shed 2 bases, and the junction held 3 bases outside the gene matches.

V is TRBV10-3 and J is TRBJ2-7; perhaps TRBD1 as D (6 bases). The CDR3 spans 15 residues. Germline CDR1 and CDR2: ENHRY and SYGVKD. The V gene lost 3 bases and the J gene lost 3 bases, with 15 bases spanning the gap. The CDR3 DNA is TGTGCCATCAGTGACCCCCCGACAGGCAACTACGAGCAGTACTTC. Translated: CAISDPPTGNYEQYF.

This sequence joins TRBV6-1 and TRBJ1-4, with 11 nucleotides matching TRBD1. The germline V gene encodes CDR1 MNHNS and CDR2 SASEGT. The CDR3 consists of 14 residues. J gave up 5 bases and V 4 bases, and 0 bases lay outside the gene matches. CDR3 nucleotides: TGTGCCAGCAGTGGGGACAGGGGGAATGAAAAACTGTTTTTT. It specifies CASSGDRGNEKLFF.

Points on this clone: One junction end does not reproduce the germline sequence, and a read error may be involved. The rearrangement joins TRBV7-9 to TRBJ2-7; the D is unclear. The length of the CDR3 is 12 residues. CDR1 and CDR2 (germline): SEHNR, FQNEAQ (reference sequence). The CDR3 DNA reads as TGTTCCAGCAGCTTAGACGGTTACGAGCAGTACTTC. As protein: CSSSLDGYEQYF.

V and J are TRBV10-3 and TRBJ2-3; D not resolved. The ends were cut back, 0 bases at V and 2 bases at J, with 6 bases in the middle. The CDR3 totals 14 residues. CDR1 is ENHRY, CDR2 SYGVKD, per germline. The CDR3 reads CAISESRSTDTQYF. The CDR3 DNA sequence: TGTGCCATCAGTGAGTCTAGATCCACAGATACGCAGTATTTT.

The V gene is TRBV27, the J gene TRBJ2-1; D gene unclear. The V end was cut by 4 bases, the J end by 0 bases, with 7 bases between. Per the germline V gene, CDR1 is MNHEY and CDR2 is SMNVEV (reference sequence). The CDR3 extends over 14 amino acids. The CDR3 here is CASSWAGSYNEQFF. As DNA, the CDR3 is TGTGCCAGCAGTTGGGCTGGCTCCTACAATGAGCAGTTCTTC.

V gene TRBV6-1 combines with J gene TRBJ2-1, with TRBD1 matching over 7 bases. The CDR3 loop spans 13 amino acids. V trimming: 4 bases; J trimming: 7 bases; junction bases outside the gene matches: 4. Germline lookup yields CDR1 MNHNS and CDR2 SASEGT. CDR3 protein: CASSVTGTNEQFF. CDR3 in DNA: TGTGCCAGCAGTGTGACAGGGACGAATGAGCAGTTCTTC.

This chain joins TRBV7-9 and TRBJ2-7; TRBD2 agrees at 10 bases. The CDR3 length is 16 residues. Germline CDR1 and CDR2: SEHNR and FQNEAQ (reference sequence). After removal of 5 bases from V and 0 bases from J, the junction contained 7 bases not matched to a gene. The CDR3 DNA sequence: TGTGCCAGCAGCGAGACTAGCGGGCTCCCCTCCTACGAGCAGTACTTC. Encoded protein: CASSETSGLPSYEQYF.

CDR3 DNA: TGTGCCAGCAGTGGGCAGGGTCTGGGGGACTGGGAGCAGTACTTC. Amino acid sequence: CASSGQGLGDWEQYF. The chain carries TRBV2 and TRBJ2-7; tentatively, D is TRBD2 (6 bases). V was pared by 4 bases and J by 7 bases, with 20 bases between. CDR3 size: 15 residues. Germline lookup yields CDR1 SNHLY and CDR2 FYNNEI. The whole variable domain, remainder taken from reference TRBV2 and TRBJ2-7, is EPEVTQTPSHQVTQMGQEVILRCVPISNHLYFYWYRQILGQKVEFLVSFYNNEISEKSEIFDDQFSVERPDGSNFTLKIRSTKLEDSAMYFCASSGQGLGDWEQYFGPGTRLTVT.

CDR3: CASSEWGGRPQHF. In DNA form, the CDR3 reads TGTGCCAGCAGCGAATGGGGAGGGAGGCCCCAGCATTTT. The chain recombines TRBV9 with TRBJ1-5, with no clear D. In germline, CDR1 is SGDLS, CDR2 YYNGEE. The CDR3 totals 13 residues. V lost 3 bases to trimming and J lost 9 bases, with 13 bases between them.

The V gene is TRBV7-8, the J gene TRBJ1-6; TRBD1 is a possible D gene (6 bases). This CDR3 comprises 15 residues. V lost 3 bases, J lost 10 bases, and 16 bases lay in between. Per the germline V gene, CDR1 is SGHVS and CDR2 is FQNEAQ. CDR3 region: CASSLYRVKDSPLHF. DNA for the CDR3: TGTGCCAGCAGCTTGTACAGGGTTAAGGACTCACCCCTCCACTTT.

The chain carries TRBV10-3 and TRBJ1-6, with D possibly being TRBD1 (6 bases). CDR3 size: 15 residues. Germline V gene data show CDR1 as ENHRY and CDR2 as SYGVKD. The germline V and J ends were trimmed by 6 bases and 5 bases, with 14 bases remaining between them. For the CDR3, the DNA is TGTGCCATCAGAGGAACAGGGTCTGATAATTCACCCCTCCACTTT. This sequence encodes CAIRGTGSDNSPLHF.

V usage is TRBV5-1 and J usage is TRBJ1-1; 11 bases align to TRBD1. Germline CDR1 reads SGHRS; CDR2 reads YFSETQ. The CDR3 is 15 residues long. V shed 4 bases and J 4 bases; nucleotides not matched to a gene: 6. CDR3 DNA sequence: TGCGCCAGCAGCATCTGGACAGGGGGCGTCACTGAAGCTTTCTTT. Its protein is CASSIWTGGVTEAFF.

The V gene is TRBV5-1, the J gene TRBJ2-3; the D gene is possibly TRBD1 (5 bases). The CDR3 totals 16 residues. CDR1 SGHRS and CDR2 YFSETQ come from the germline V gene. V was pared by 3 bases and J by 2 bases, with 16 bases between. CDR3 sequence: CASSSNLWTSTDTQYF. CDR3 sequence (DNA): TGCGCCAGCAGCTCCAATTTATGGACATCCACAGATACGCAGTATTTT.

This clone came up a few times. The chain uses TRBV4-3 and TRBJ2-2; 8 bases align to TRBD1. Germline CDR1 is LGHNA and CDR2 is YSLEER. Losses at the gene ends were 3 bases for V and 2 bases for J; bases not matched to a gene: 5. The CDR3 loop spans 16 amino acids. CDR3 sequence reads: CASSQLQGGNTGELFF. In nucleotides, the CDR3 is TGCGCCAGCAGCCAGCTACAGGGGGGTAACACCGGGGAGCTGTTTTTT.

The chain links TRBV28 to TRBJ2-7; D not resolved. This CDR3 contains 15 residues. Looked up from germline, CDR1 is MDHEN and CDR2 is SYDVKM. V was shortened by 4 bases and J by 4 bases, with 17 bases between the two germline ends. CDR3 in DNA: TGTGCCAGCAGTTCCCCCGGGTCTCAGAGGTACGAGCAGTACTTC. It is translated as CASSSPGSQRYEQYF.

This clone appeared a single time. This rearrangement joins TRBV20-1 to TRBJ1-1; the D gene is possibly TRBD1 (5 bases). Germline CDR1 is DFQATT and CDR2 is SNEGSKA (reference sequence). V was clipped by 5 bases and J by 5 bases, with 9 bases between them. The length of the CDR3 is 11 residues. The DNA of the CDR3 is TGCAGTGCTGGGGGGGGGACTGAAGCTTTCTTT. This gives the protein CSAGGGTEAFF.

This chain links TRBV29-1 with TRBJ1-1; D possibly corresponds to TRBD1 (6 bases). Germline CDR1 and CDR2: SQVTM and ANQGSEA. Deletions cut 6 bases from V and 3 bases from J, with 14 bases between. The CDR3 has 13 residues. The CDR3 sequence: CSVRRGGHTEAFF. The CDR3, as DNA: TGCAGCGTCCGAAGGGGGGGGCACACTGAAGCTTTCTTT.

The V and J genes are TRBV7-9 and TRBJ1-5, with D possibly being TRBD1 (6 bases). The germline V gene has CDR1 SEHNR and CDR2 FQNEAQ (reference sequence). This CDR3 is built from 13 residues. V was pared by 5 bases and J by 7 bases, with 12 bases between. CDR3 nucleotides: TGTGCCAGCAGCCGCACAGGGAACCAGCCCCAGCATTTT. This encodes CASSRTGNQPQHF.

The chain has TRBV12-2 and TRBJ2-1; the listed D gene, TRBD2, was not tested against the DNA. TRBV12-2 is listed as a pseudogene. The CDR3 is 14 residues long. The CDR3 DNA is TGTGCAAGTCGCTTAGCAGGGAGAGACAATGAGCAGTTCTTC. Its translation is CASRLAGRDNEQFF.

The chain couples TRBV9 to TRBJ2-5; D unresolved. Between the trimmed V and J ends, which lost 2 bases and 0 bases, there was a span of 11 bases. This CDR3 is 15 amino acids long. In germline, CDR1 is SGDLS, CDR2 YYNGEE. Here the CDR3 reads CASSVQPGNQETQYF. The CDR3 DNA sequence: TGTGCCAGCAGCGTGCAACCAGGTAACCAAGAGACCCAGTACTTC.